This T cell receptor (beta chain) was identified during a study of blood T cells in healthy people across ages. Together with a sample-barcoded 5' primer, a J-beta primer mix was included in a second PCR lasting about 7 to 11 cycles. TCRdb used MiXCR to reprocess the 5' RACE reads, holding one entry per CDR3 protein. The sample has roughly 800,000 distinct CDR3 sequences, 20% to 25% seen once; the top ten hold 9.4%. This clonotype was picked up a small number of times. This sample was also put to use in a study of T cells of mothers and their children.

Source material: blood. This TCR came from a boy aged 5-17 years in good health.

In nucleotides, the CDR3 is TGTGCCAGCAGTTCCACAGGGGTGGATGAAAAACTGTTTTTT. Its protein is CASSSTGVDEKLFF. This rearrangement joins TRBV12-3 or TRBV12-4 to TRBJ1-4, with 7 bases aligning to TRBD1. The CDR3 spans 14 residues. V gave up 4 bases and J gave up 6 bases; unmatched junction bases: 5.